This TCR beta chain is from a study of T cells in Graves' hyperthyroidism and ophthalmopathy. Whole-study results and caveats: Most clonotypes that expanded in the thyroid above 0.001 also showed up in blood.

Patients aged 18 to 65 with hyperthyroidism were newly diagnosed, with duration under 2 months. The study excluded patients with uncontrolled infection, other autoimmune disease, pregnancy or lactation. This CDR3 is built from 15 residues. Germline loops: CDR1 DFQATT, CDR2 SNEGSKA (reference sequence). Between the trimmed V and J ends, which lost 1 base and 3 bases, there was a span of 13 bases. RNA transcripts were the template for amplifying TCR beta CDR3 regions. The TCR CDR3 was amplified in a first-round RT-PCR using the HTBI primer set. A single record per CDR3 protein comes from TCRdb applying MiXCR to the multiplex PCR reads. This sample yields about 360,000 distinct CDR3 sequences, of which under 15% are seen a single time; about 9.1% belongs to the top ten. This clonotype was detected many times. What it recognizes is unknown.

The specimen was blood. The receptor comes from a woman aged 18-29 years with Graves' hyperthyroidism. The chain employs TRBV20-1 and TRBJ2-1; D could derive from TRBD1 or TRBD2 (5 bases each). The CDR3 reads CSARAGTVDYNEQFF. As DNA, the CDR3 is TGCAGTGCTAGAGCCGGGACGGTAGACTACAATGAGCAGTTCTTC.